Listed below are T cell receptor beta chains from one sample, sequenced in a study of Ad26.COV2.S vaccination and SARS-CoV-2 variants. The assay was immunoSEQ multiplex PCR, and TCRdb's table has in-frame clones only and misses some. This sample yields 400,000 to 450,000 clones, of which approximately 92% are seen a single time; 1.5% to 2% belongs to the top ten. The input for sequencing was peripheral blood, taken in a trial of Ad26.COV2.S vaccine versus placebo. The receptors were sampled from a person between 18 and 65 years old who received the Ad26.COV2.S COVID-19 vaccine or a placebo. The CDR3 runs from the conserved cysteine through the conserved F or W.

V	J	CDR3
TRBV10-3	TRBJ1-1	CAISESLAAEAFF
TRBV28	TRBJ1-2	CASRPQPETHYGYTF
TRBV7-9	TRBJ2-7	CASSLVLAGLEEQYF
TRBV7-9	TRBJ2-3	CASSVDRAQVDTQYF
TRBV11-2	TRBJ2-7	CASSSYRGTDSYEQYF
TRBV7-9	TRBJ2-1	CASSLSFLQSNEQFF
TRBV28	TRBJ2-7	CASSDQKGAYEQYF
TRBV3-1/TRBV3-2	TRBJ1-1	CASSSGTDAFF
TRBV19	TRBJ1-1	CASSFEGGLTEAFF
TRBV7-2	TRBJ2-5	CASSPGGPSRETQYF
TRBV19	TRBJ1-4	CASGELGTIEKLFF
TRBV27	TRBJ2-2	CASSLFAGGPSGELFF
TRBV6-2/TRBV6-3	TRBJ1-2	CASSYPRTAYTF
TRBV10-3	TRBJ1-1	CAISDPGFGNTEAFF
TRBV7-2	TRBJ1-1	CASSSNTEAFF
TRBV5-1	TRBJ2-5	CASRRGGQETQYF
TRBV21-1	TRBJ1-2	CASSRTEGVGYTF
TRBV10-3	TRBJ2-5	CAISESWLAGTETQYF
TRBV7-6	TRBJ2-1	CASSLGTGGMDEQFF
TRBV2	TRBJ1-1	CASSDWGLNTEAFF